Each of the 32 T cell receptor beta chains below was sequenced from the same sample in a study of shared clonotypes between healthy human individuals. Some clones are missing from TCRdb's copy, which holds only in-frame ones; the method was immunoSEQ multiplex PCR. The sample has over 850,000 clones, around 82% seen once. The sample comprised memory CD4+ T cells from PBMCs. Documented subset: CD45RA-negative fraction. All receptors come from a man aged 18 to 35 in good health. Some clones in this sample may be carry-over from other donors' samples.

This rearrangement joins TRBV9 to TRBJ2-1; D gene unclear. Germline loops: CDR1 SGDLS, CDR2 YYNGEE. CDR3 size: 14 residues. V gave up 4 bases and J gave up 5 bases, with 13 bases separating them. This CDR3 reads CASSSNPGHNEQFF. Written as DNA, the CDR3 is TGTGCCAGCAGCTCGAATCCGGGCCACAATGAGCAGTTCTTC. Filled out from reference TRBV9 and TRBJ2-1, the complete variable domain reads DSGVTQTPKHLITATGQRVTLRCSPRSGDLSVYWYQQSLDQGLQFLIQYYNGEERAKGNILERFSAQQFPDLHSELNLSSLELGDSALYFCASSSNPGHNEQFFGPGTRLTVL.

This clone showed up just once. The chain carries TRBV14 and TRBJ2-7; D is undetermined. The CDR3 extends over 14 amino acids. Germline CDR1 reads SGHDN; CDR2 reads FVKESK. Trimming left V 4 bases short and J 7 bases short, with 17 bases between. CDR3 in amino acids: CASSLPGRPMEQYF. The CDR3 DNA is TGTGCCAGCAGCCTCCCGGGCCGCCCAATGGAGCAGTACTTC.

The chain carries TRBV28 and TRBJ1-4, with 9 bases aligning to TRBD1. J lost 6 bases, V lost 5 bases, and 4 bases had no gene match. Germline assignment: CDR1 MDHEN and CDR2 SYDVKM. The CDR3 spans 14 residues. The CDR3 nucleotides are TGTGCCAGCAGTCACAGACAGGGGGATGAAAAACTGTTTTTT. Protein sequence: CASSHRQGDEKLFF.

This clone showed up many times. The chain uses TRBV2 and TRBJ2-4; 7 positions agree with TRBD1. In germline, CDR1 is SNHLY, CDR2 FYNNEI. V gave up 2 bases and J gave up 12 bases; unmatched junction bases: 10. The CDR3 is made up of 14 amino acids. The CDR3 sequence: CASSESARDSRQYF. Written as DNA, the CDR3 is TGTGCCAGCAGTGAAAGTGCCCGGGACAGTCGTCAGTACTTC.

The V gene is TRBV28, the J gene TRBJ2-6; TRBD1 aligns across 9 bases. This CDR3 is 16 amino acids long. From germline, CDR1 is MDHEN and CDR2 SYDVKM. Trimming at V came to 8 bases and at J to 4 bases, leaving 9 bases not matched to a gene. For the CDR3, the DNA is TGTGCCAGCGGCACAGGGGGCCAGTTCGGGGCCAACGTCCTGACTTTC. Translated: CASGTGGQFGANVLTF.

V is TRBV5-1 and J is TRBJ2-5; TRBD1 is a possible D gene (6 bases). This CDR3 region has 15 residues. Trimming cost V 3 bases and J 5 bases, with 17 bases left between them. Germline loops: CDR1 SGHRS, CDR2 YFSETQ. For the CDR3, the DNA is TGCGCCAGCAGCTGGTATCTACAGGGTCTCGAGACCCAGTACTTC. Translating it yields CASSWYLQGLETQYF.

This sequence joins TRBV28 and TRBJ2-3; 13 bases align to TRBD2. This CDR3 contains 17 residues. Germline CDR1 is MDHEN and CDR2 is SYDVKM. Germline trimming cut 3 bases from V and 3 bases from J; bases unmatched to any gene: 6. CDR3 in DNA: TGTGCCAGCAGTTTGATGCGGACTAGCGGGGGAACAGATACGCAGTATTTT. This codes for CASSLMRTSGGTDTQYF.

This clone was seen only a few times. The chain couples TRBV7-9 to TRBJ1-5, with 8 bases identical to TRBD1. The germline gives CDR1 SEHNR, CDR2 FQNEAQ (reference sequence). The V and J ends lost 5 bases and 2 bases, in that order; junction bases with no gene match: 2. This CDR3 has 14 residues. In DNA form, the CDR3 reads TGTGCCAGCAGCACGGACAGGGGCAATCAGCCCCAGCATTTT. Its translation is CASSTDRGNQPQHF.

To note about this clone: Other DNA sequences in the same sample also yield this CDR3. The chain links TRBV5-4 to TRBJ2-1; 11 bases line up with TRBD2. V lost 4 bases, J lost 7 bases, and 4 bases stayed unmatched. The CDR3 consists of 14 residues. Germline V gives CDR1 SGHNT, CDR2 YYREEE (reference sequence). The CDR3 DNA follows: TGTGCCAGCAGCCCGGGACTAGCGGCAAATGAGCAGTTCTTC. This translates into CASSPGLAANEQFF.

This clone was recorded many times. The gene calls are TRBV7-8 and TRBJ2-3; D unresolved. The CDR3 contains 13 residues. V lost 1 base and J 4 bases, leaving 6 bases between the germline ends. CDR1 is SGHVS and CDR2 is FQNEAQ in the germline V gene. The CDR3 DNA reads TGTGCCAGCAGCTTAGATATTGCAGATACGCAGTATTTT. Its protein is CASSLDIADTQYF.

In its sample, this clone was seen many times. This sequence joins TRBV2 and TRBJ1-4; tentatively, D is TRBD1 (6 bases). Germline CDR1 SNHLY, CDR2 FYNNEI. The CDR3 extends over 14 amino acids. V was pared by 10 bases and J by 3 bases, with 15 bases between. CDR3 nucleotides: TGTGCCACCCGCACAGGGTTGGCTAATGAAAAACTGTTTTTT. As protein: CATRTGLANEKLFF.

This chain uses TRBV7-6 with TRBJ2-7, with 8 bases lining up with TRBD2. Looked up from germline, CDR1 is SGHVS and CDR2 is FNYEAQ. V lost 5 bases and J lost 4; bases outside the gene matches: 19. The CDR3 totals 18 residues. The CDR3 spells CASSPAPVGGGNIYEQYF. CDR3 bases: TGTGCCAGCAGCCCAGCCCCAGTCGGGGGGGGGAACATTTACGAGCAGTACTTC.

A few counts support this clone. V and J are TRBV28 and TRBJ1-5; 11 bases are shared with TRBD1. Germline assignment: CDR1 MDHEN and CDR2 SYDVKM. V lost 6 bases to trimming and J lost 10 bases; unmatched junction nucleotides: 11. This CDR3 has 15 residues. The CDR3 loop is CASSPVWDRGEPQHF. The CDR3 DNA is TGTGCCAGCAGCCCCGTTTGGGACAGGGGGGAACCCCAGCATTTT.

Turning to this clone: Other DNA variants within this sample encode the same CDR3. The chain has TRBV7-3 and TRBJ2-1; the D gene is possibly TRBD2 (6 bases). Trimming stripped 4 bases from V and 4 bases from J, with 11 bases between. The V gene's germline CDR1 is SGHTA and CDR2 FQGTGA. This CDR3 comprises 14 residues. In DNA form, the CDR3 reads TGTGCCAGCAGCTCCTCCGGGACTTACAATGAGCAGTTCTTC. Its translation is CASSSSGTYNEQFF.

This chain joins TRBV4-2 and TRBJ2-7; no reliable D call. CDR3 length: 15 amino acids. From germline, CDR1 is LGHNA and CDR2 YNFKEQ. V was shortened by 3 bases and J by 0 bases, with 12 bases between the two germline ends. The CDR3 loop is CASSHTLGASYEQYF. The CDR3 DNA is TGTGCCAGCAGCCATACCCTGGGCGCCTCCTACGAGCAGTACTTC.

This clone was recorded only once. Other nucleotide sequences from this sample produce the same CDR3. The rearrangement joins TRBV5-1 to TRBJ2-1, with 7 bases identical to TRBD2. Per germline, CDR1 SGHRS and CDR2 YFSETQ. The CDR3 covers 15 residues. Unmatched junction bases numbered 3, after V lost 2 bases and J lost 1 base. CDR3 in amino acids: CASSLGGGSYNEQFF. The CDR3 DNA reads TGCGCCAGCAGCTTAGGCGGGGGTTCCTACAATGAGCAGTTCTTC.

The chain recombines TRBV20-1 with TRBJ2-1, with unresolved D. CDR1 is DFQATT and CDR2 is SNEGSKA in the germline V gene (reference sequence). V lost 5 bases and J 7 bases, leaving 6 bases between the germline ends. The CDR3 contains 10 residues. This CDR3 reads CSALANEQFF. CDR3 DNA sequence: TGCAGTGCTCTGGCGAATGAGCAGTTCTTC.

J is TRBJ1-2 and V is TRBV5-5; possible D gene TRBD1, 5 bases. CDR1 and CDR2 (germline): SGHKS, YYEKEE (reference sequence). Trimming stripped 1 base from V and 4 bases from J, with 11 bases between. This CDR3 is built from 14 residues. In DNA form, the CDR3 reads TGTGCCAGCAGCTTGAGGGGAGCGATCTATGGCTACACCTTC. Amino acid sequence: CASSLRGAIYGYTF.

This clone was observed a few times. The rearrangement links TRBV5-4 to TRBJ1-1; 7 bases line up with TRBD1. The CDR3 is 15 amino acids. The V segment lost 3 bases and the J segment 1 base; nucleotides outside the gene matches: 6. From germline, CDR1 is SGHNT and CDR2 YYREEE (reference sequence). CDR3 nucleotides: TGTGCCAGCAGCTCGCAGGGGGGCGAGAACACTGAAGCTTTCTTT. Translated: CASSSQGGENTEAFF.

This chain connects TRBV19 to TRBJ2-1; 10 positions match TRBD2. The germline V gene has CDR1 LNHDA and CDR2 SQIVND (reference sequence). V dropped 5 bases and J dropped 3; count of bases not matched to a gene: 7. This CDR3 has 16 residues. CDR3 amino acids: CASSPRTSGYYNEQFF. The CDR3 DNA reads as TGTGCCAGTAGTCCCAGGACTAGCGGCTACTACAATGAGCAGTTCTTC.

The CDR3 here is CATSTGVLREQYF. CDR3 nucleotides: TGTGCCACCAGCACCGGAGTACTACGCGAGCAGTACTTC. The chain carries TRBV15 and TRBJ2-7; no reliable D call. The length of the CDR3 is 13 residues. V dropped 4 bases and J dropped 6 bases, with 13 bases sitting between them. Germline V gene data show CDR1 as LNHNV and CDR2 as YYDKDF (reference sequence).

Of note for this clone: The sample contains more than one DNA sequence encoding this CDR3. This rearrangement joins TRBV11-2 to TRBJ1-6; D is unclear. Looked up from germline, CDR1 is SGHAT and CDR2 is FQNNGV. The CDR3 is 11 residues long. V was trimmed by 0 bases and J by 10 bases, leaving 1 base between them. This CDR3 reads CASSLDSPLHF. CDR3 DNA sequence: TGTGCCAGCAGCTTAGACTCACCCCTCCACTTT.

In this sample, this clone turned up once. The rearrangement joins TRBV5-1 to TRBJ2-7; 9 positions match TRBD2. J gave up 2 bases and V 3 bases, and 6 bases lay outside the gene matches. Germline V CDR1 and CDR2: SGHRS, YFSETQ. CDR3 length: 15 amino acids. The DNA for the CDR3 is TGCGCCAGCAGCTCCCAGATAGCGGGGGCCTACGAGCAGTACTTC. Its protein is CASSSQIAGAYEQYF.

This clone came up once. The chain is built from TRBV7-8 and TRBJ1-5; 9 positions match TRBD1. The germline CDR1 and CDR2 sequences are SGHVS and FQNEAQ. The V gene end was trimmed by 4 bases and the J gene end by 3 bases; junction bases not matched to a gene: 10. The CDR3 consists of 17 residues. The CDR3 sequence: CASSSAGTGSHNQPQHF. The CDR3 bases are TGTGCCAGCAGCTCCGCAGGGACAGGGAGCCACAATCAGCCCCAGCATTTT.

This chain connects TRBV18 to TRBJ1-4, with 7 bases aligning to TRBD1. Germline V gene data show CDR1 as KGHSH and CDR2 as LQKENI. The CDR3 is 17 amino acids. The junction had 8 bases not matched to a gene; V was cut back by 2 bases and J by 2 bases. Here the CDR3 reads CASSPTVNRGTNEKLFF. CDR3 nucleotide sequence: TGTGCCAGCTCACCAACGGTTAACAGGGGTACTAATGAAAAACTGTTTTTT.

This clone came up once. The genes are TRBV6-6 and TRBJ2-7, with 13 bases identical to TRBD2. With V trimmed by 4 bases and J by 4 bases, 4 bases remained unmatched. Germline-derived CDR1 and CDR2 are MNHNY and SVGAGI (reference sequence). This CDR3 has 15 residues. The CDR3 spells CASSSGLAGVYEQYF. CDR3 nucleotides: TGTGCCAGCAGTTCAGGACTAGCGGGAGTTTACGAGCAGTACTTC.

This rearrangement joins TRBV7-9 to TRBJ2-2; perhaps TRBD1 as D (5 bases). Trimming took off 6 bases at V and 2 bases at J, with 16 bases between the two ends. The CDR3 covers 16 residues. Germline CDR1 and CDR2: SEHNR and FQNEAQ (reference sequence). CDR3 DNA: TGTGCCAGCAGTTTCACCCAGACAGCAAACACCGGGGAGCTGTTTTTT. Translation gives CASSFTQTANTGELFF.

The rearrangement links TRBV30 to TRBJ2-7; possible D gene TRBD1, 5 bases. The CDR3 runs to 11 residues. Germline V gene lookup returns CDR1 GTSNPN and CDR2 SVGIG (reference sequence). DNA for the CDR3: TGTATTGCGACAGCTTCCTACGAGCAGTACTTC. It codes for CIATASYEQYF.

The CDR3 DNA reads TGCGCCAGCAGCGCGGGGGCACGACAGGGGGCCCACGAGCAGTACTTC. It specifies CASSAGARQGAHEQYF. This chain connects TRBV5-1 to TRBJ2-7; 10 positions agree with TRBD1. V lost 4 bases to trimming and J lost 5 bases; unmatched junction nucleotides: 12. The CDR3 contains 16 residues. Germline loops: CDR1 SGHRS, CDR2 YFSETQ.

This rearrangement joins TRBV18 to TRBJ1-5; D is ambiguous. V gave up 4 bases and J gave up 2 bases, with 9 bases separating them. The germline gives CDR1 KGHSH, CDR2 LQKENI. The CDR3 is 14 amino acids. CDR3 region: CASSRLDGNQPQHF. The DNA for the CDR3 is TGTGCCAGCTCACGGCTAGATGGCAATCAGCCCCAGCATTTT.

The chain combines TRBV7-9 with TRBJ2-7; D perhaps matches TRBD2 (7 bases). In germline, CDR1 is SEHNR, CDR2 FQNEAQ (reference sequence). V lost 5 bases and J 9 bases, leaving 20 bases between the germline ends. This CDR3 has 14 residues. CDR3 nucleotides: TGTGCCAGCAGCCCCACCCAACGAGGGGGGGGGCAGTACTTC. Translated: CASSPTQRGGGQYF.

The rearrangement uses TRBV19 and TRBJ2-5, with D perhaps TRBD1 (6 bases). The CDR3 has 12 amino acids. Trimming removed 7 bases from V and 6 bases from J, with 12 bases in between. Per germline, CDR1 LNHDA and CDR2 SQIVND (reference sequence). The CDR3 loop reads CASTDRSQTQYF. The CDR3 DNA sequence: TGTGCCAGTACCGACAGGTCCCAGACCCAGTACTTC.